The 26 T cell receptor beta chains reported below all come from one sample, sequenced in a study of OX40 agonist ivuxolimab in advanced cancers. Clones were sequenced by immunoSEQ multiplex PCR, and TCRdb holds only the in-frame ones, with some missing. The sample records about 60,000 clones, 85% to 90% being singletons. The input for sequencing was CD4+ or CD8+ T cells sorted from blood, taken in a trial of the OX40 agonist ivuxolimab. The receptors derive from an adult with an advanced solid tumor such as melanoma, head and neck, liver or kidney cancer.

The chain carries TRBV29-1 and TRBJ2-3; D ambiguous. CDR1 and CDR2 (germline): SQVTM, ANQGSEA. Trimming removed 0 bases at V and 2 bases at J, with 12 bases between. This CDR3 is built from 15 residues. The CDR3 loop reads CSVEDRGRTTDTQYF. CDR3 nucleotide sequence: TGCAGCGTTGAAGATCGAGGCAGGACCACAGATACGCAGTATTTT.

In DNA, the CDR3 is TGTGCCAGCAGCGAGGGACATCAAGAGACCCAGTACTTC. Its protein is CASSEGHQETQYF. This chain uses TRBV5-6 with TRBJ2-5; possibly TRBD1 for D (6 bases). CDR3 size: 13 residues. Trimming left V 4 bases short and J 2 bases short, with 9 bases between. Germline assignment: CDR1 SGHDT and CDR2 YYEEEE. The variable domain in full, with the rest retrieved from reference TRBV5-6 and TRBJ2-5, is DAGVTQSPTHLIKTRGQQVTLRCSPKSGHDTVSWYQQALGQGPQFIFQYYEEEERQRGNFPDRFSGHQFPNYSSELNVNALLLGDSALYLCASSEGHQETQYFGPGTRLLVL.

V and J are TRBV7-9 and TRBJ2-6; the D is unclear. Germline lookup yields CDR1 SEHNR and CDR2 FQNEAQ (reference sequence). This CDR3 has 16 amino acids. V dropped 5 bases and J dropped 0 bases, with 11 bases sitting between them. CDR3 amino acids: CASSPNTFSGANVLTF. The CDR3, as DNA: TGTGCCAGCAGCCCAAACACCTTCTCTGGGGCCAACGTCCTGACTTTC. Looking up the rest from reference TRBV7-9 and TRBJ2-6 gives the full variable domain: DTGVSQNPRHKITKRGQNVTFRCDPISEHNRLYWYRQTLGQGPEFLTYFQNEAQLEKSRLLSDRFSAERPKGSFSTLEIQRTEQGDSAMYLCASSPNTFSGANVLTFGAGSRLTVL.

The chain couples TRBV6-1 to TRBJ2-1; the D is unclear. Germline V lookup: CDR1 MNHNS, CDR2 SASEGT. CDR3 size: 13 residues. Trimming pared 3 bases from V and 9 bases from J, leaving 12 bases between. The CDR3 DNA reads TGTGCCAGCAGTGACCCTATGCGTCGTGAGCAGTTCTTC. Encoded protein: CASSDPMRREQFF.

The chain links TRBV2 to TRBJ1-4; 7 nucleotides line up with TRBD1. The V gene end was trimmed by 5 bases and the J gene end by 8 bases; junction bases not matched to a gene: 8. In germline, CDR1 is SNHLY, CDR2 FYNNEI. The CDR3 is made up of 14 amino acids. CDR3 bases: TGTGCCAGCAGTCCCCGGACAGGAGGGGAAAAACTGTTTTTT. The encoded protein is CASSPRTGGEKLFF.

The chain has TRBV30 and TRBJ2-5, with 9 nucleotides matching TRBD1. V dropped 3 bases and J dropped 2; count of bases not matched to a gene: 7. The CDR3 contains 15 residues. Germline lookup yields CDR1 GTSNPN and CDR2 SVGIG (reference sequence). CDR3 residues: CAWRKRTGVQETQYF. The CDR3 DNA follows: TGTGCCTGGAGGAAAAGGACAGGGGTTCAAGAGACCCAGTACTTC.

This chain links TRBV5-1 with TRBJ2-7; 9 nucleotides align to TRBD1. V gave up 4 bases and J gave up 7 bases; unmatched junction bases: 9. Germline V CDR1 and CDR2: SGHRS, YFSETQ. The CDR3 is made up of 14 amino acids. CDR3 coding DNA: TGCGCCAGCAGCACCGGGACAGGGCCCTTTGAGCAGTACTTC. It encodes CASSTGTGPFEQYF. The variable domain in full, completed from reference TRBV5-1 and TRBJ2-7, reads KAGVTQTPRYLIKTRGQQVTLSCSPISGHRSVSWYQQTPGQGLQFLFEYFSETQRNKGNFPGRFSGRQFSNSRSEMNVSTLELGDSALYLCASSTGTGPFEQYFGPGTRLTVT.

The V call is TRBV15, the J call TRBJ1-3; unclear D gene. The CDR3 runs 13 residues. The V end was cut by 4 bases, the J end by 1 base, with 5 bases between. Germline V gene data show CDR1 as LNHNV and CDR2 as YYDKDF (reference sequence). CDR3 nucleotide sequence: TGTGCCACCAGCATATCATCTGGAAACACCATATATTTT. It encodes CATSISSGNTIYF.

The gene calls are TRBV5-1 and TRBJ2-2, with a weak D call TRBD1 (5 bases). Germline V gene sequence: CDR1 SGHRS, CDR2 YFSETQ. Trimming removed 7 bases from V and 6 bases from J, with 10 bases in between. The CDR3 is 12 amino acids. For the CDR3, the DNA is TGCGCCAGCCCAGGGCGCCCCGGGGAGCTGTTTTTT. Its protein product is CASPGRPGELFF.

The gene calls are TRBV6-6 and TRBJ1-3; D is ambiguous. Germline CDR1 is MNHNY and CDR2 is SVGAGI (reference sequence). The CDR3 runs to 13 residues. The V end was cut by 6 bases, the J end by 10 bases, with 16 bases between. CDR3 bases: TGTGCCAGCAGGATCGATGAAGCGGTGACCATATATTTT. Protein: CASRIDEAVTIYF.

The V and J genes are TRBV9 and TRBJ1-3; D is possibly TRBD1 (5 bases). The CDR3 consists of 17 residues. The germline CDR1 and CDR2 sequences are SGDLS and YYNGEE. V was clipped by 0 bases and J by 0 bases, with 13 bases between them. The CDR3 nucleotides are TGTGCCAGCAGCGTAGCTAGGGGTCCCACCTCTGGAAACACCATATATTTT. Protein product: CASSVARGPTSGNTIYF.

To note about this clone: The germline gene is not matched at one end of the junction; a read error may be the cause. The chain recombines TRBV5-5 with TRBJ1-5; 7 bases map to TRBD1. There are 16 residues in the CDR3. Germline loops: CDR1 SGHKS, CDR2 YYEKEE (reference sequence). CDR3 protein: CASSLETGTVNQPQHF. Here the CDR3 DNA reads TGTGCCAGCAGTTTGGAGACCGGGACAGTCAATCAGCCCCAGCATTTT.

This chain connects TRBV19 to TRBJ1-2; perhaps TRBD1 as D (5 bases). Germline V gives CDR1 LNHDA, CDR2 SQIVND (reference sequence). The ends were cut back, 10 bases at V and 2 bases at J, with 17 bases in the middle. The CDR3 runs to 14 residues. CDR3 region: CATSPGRTNYGYTF. The CDR3 DNA reads as TGTGCCACCTCCCCGGGACGGACAAACTATGGCTACACCTTC.

This clone was seen once. The rearrangement links TRBV9 to TRBJ2-3, with a possible D match to TRBD2 (6 bases). The CDR3 covers 16 residues. V lost 0 bases and J lost 0, with 11 bases in between. Germline CDR1 SGDLS, CDR2 YYNGEE. CDR3 loop: CASSVGPGLSTDTQYF. The CDR3 nucleotides read TGTGCCAGCAGCGTAGGCCCGGGACTCAGCACAGATACGCAGTATTTT. The full variable domain, with the rest looked up from reference TRBV9 and TRBJ2-3, is DSGVTQTPKHLITATGQRVTLRCSPRSGDLSVYWYQQSLDQGLQFLIQYYNGEERAKGNILERFSAQQFPDLHSELNLSSLELGDSALYFCASSVGPGLSTDTQYFGPGTRLTVL.

This chain joins TRBV5-6 and TRBJ1-1, with TRBD1 matching over 8 bases. Trimming took 2 bases from V and 1 from J; bases not matched to a gene: 4. The CDR3 extends over 15 amino acids. Germline-derived CDR1 and CDR2 are SGHDT and YYEEEE. The CDR3: CASSLPGTGNTEAFF. In DNA form, the CDR3 reads TGTGCCAGCAGCTTACCCGGGACAGGGAACACTGAAGCTTTCTTT.

The chain joins TRBV5-1 to TRBJ1-1; the match to TRBD1 covers 8 bases. The CDR3 sequence is 14 residues long. V shed 3 bases and J 4 bases; nucleotides not matched to a gene: 5. The germline gives CDR1 SGHRS, CDR2 YFSETQ. For the CDR3, the DNA is TGCGCCAGCAGCTCGACAGGGGCGGTCACTGAAGCTTTCTTT. Protein: CASSSTGAVTEAFF.

V gene TRBV30 combines with J gene TRBJ2-4; 16 bases agree with TRBD2. Per germline, CDR1 GTSNPN and CDR2 SVGIG (reference sequence). This CDR3 comprises 16 residues. Trimming at V came to 2 bases and at J to 8 bases, leaving 6 bases not matched to a gene. The CDR3 DNA reads as TGTGCCTGGAGTAGGGGACTAGCGGGAGGGGGTGACATTCAGTACTTC. This sequence encodes CAWSRGLAGGGDIQYF.

The chain joins TRBV27 to TRBJ1-1; D might be TRBD1 (5 bases). Between the trimmed V and J ends, which lost 2 bases and 0 bases, there was a span of 10 bases. The CDR3 is 15 amino acids. Per germline, CDR1 MNHEY and CDR2 SMNVEV (reference sequence). CDR3 sequence reads: CASSLRPGMNTEAFF. CDR3 DNA: TGTGCCAGCAGTTTACGTCCAGGGATGAACACTGAAGCTTTCTTT.

The rearrangement links TRBV11-2 to TRBJ2-1; 11 positions agree with TRBD2. The junction had 11 bases not matched to a gene; V was cut back by 4 bases and J by 6 bases. The CDR3 runs 17 residues. Germline lookup yields CDR1 SGHAT and CDR2 FQNNGV. The CDR3 loop is CASSSPLLAGVRNEQFF. The CDR3 DNA reads TGTGCCAGCAGCTCGCCATTACTAGCGGGAGTACGCAATGAGCAGTTCTTC.

This rearrangement joins TRBV4-2 to TRBJ2-1; 9 bases match TRBD2. Germline CDR1 and CDR2: LGHNA and YNFKEQ. V dropped 0 bases and J dropped 6; count of bases not matched to a gene: 6. The CDR3 consists of 16 residues. Here the CDR3 DNA reads TGTGCCAGCAGCCAAGAAGGGCTAGCGGGGTTCAATGAGCAGTTCTTC. Translated, it gives CASSQEGLAGFNEQFF.

This clone was counted a few times. CDR3 in DNA: TGTGCCAGCAGCTTAGAAGCGGGAGGGCCCGGGGATACGCAGTATTTT. Its protein product is CASSLEAGGPGDTQYF. The V call is TRBV7-8, the J call TRBJ2-3; 10 positions agree with TRBD2. The V gene end was trimmed by 1 base and the J gene end by 6 bases; junction bases not matched to a gene: 7. Germline loops: CDR1 SGHVS, CDR2 FQNEAQ. The CDR3 sequence is 16 residues long. The full variable domain, its missing parts supplied by reference TRBV7-8 and TRBJ2-3, is GAGVSQSPRYKVAKRGQDVALRCDPISGHVSLFWYQQALGQGPEFLTYFQNEAQLDKSGLPSDRFFAERPEGSVSTLKIQRTQQEDSAVYLCASSLEAGGPGDTQYFGPGTRLTVL.

The chain employs TRBV18 and TRBJ2-6, with D tentatively TRBD2 (6 bases). Germline values: CDR1 KGHSH, CDR2 LQKENI. The CDR3 is 16 amino acids. V dropped 0 bases and J dropped 3 bases, with 9 bases sitting between them. For the CDR3, the DNA is TGTGCCAGCTCACCACCGGGGACTGGTGGGGCCAACGTCCTGACTTTC. This codes for CASSPPGTGGANVLTF.

The chain carries TRBV29-1 and TRBJ2-1; 10 bases are shared with TRBD2. V was clipped by 5 bases and J by 8 bases; unmatched bases: 15. Germline-derived CDR1 and CDR2 are SQVTM and ANQGSEA. The length of the CDR3 is 16 residues. The DNA for the CDR3 is TGCAGCGTTCTAGGGCTAGCGGGAGTGCCGGGGCATGAGCAGTTCTTC. Its protein product is CSVLGLAGVPGHEQFF.

The chain is built from TRBV29-1 and TRBJ2-1; D may be TRBD1 or TRBD2 (5 bases each). CDR3 length: 13 amino acids. Trimming removed 4 bases at V and 3 bases at J, with 10 bases between. CDR1 is SQVTM and CDR2 is ANQGSEA in the germline V gene. DNA of the CDR3: TGCAGCGTTGGAGGGGAAGACTACAATGAGCAGTTCTTC. Translated: CSVGGEDYNEQFF.

V usage is TRBV28 and J usage is TRBJ1-4; a weak D match, TRBD1 (5 bases). V was pared by 0 bases and J by 5 bases, with 10 bases between. This CDR3 contains 15 residues. Germline values: CDR1 MDHEN, CDR2 SYDVKM. The CDR3: CASSLWGPSNEKLFF. CDR3 nucleotide sequence: TGTGCCAGCAGTTTATGGGGACCCTCGAATGAAAAACTGTTTTTT.

This sequence joins TRBV2 and TRBJ2-7; the D is unclear. The length of the CDR3 is 12 residues. Germline V gene data show CDR1 as SNHLY and CDR2 as FYNNEI. Trimming pared 6 bases from V and 0 bases from J, leaving 6 bases between. The CDR3: CASSLSSYEQYF. The CDR3 region has the DNA TGTGCCAGCAGCCTTAGCTCCTACGAGCAGTACTTC. Based on the CDR3 plus reference TRBV2 and TRBJ2-7, the full variable domain is EPEVTQTPSHQVTQMGQEVILRCVPISNHLYFYWYRQILGQKVEFLVSFYNNEISEKSEIFDDQFSVERPDGSNFTLKIRSTKLEDSAMYFCASSLSSYEQYFGPGTRLTVT.